This T cell receptor beta chain was sequenced in a study of blood T cell repertoires in COVID-19. TCRdb's copy holds only in-frame clones and misses some; the assay was immunoSEQ multiplex PCR. In the table there are approximately 50,000 clones, 80% to 90% of which are singletons. This receptor was identified in a woman of 80 years or more with acute or convalescent COVID-19. Specimen: peripheral blood.

CDR3 residues: CASSVAHSPDTQYF. In nucleotides, the CDR3 is TGTGCCAGCAGCGTTGCTCATAGCCCAGATACGCAGTATTTT. The chain has TRBV9 and TRBJ2-3; D uncertain. Germline lookup yields CDR1 SGDLS and CDR2 YYNGEE. Trimming left V 2 bases short and J 4 bases short, with 11 bases between. This CDR3 has 14 residues.